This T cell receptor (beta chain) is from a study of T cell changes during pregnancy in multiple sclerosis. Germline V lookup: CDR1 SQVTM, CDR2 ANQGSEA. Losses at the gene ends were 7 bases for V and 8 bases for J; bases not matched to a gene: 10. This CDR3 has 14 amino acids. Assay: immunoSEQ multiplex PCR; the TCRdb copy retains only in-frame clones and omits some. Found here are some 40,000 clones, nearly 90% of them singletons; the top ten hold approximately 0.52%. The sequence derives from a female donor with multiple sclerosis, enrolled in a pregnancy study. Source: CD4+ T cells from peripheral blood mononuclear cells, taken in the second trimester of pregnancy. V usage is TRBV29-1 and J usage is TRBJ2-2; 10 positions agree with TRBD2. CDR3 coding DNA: TGCAGCGGAGGGGCTAGCGGGAGAAATGGGGAGCTGTTTTTT. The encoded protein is CSGGASGRNGELFF.